These T cell receptor beta chains were read from a single sample in a study of CD8 T cells in ankylosing spondylitis. TCRdb independently ran MiXCR on the 5' RACE reads; one entry per CDR3 protein. The repertoire holds about 220,000 distinct CDR3 sequences, approximately 7.4% seen once, with 14% in the top ten. What was sequenced was blood, either unsorted or a sorted T cell fraction (not recorded which). These receptors all stem from a male donor with ankylosing spondylitis. CDR3s include the opening cysteine and the closing phenylalanine or tryptophan. Fields, in order: V gene, CDR3 protein.

V gene: TRBV6-5; CDR3 protein: CASSYDGETQYF
V gene: TRBV12-3/TRBV12-4; CDR3 protein: CASSLRGGDGYTF
V gene: TRBV19; CDR3 protein: CASRDLGAYNEQFF
V gene: TRBV7-9; CDR3 protein: CASSPQGPGNTIYF
V gene: TRBV7-9; CDR3 protein: CASSDGGPYGYTF
V gene: TRBV12-3/TRBV12-4; CDR3 protein: CASSLEYGDRGGGYTF
V gene: TRBV5-5; CDR3 protein: CASSGRGLDIQYF
V gene: TRBV27; CDR3 protein: CASSLGAGGWRDNEQFF
V gene: TRBV20-1; CDR3 protein: CSPKRNTQYF
V gene: TRBV10-3; CDR3 protein: CAISVTQGGSPLHF
V gene: TRBV9; CDR3 protein: CASSLGRDAHYEQYF
V gene: TRBV28; CDR3 protein: CASSLGGIYGYTF
V gene: TRBV28; CDR3 protein: CASSPDRDRGQETQYF
V gene: TRBV18; CDR3 protein: CASSPPGTDYEQYF
V gene: TRBV6-5; CDR3 protein: CASSYPTGKYTEAFF
V gene: TRBV4-2; CDR3 protein: CASSHILGLNEQFF
V gene: TRBV14; CDR3 protein: CASSQIPDKETQYF
V gene: TRBV5-1; CDR3 protein: CASSFQGSGETQYF
V gene: TRBV5-5; CDR3 protein: CASSPWMSQGMSGYTF
V gene: TRBV6-2/TRBV6-3; CDR3 protein: CASSYPAGRQETQYF
V gene: TRBV27; CDR3 protein: CASSLSLGIGWDTEAFF
V gene: TRBV27; CDR3 protein: CASSFLSTDTQYF
V gene: TRBV6-4; CDR3 protein: CASSEKDNTEAFF
V gene: TRBV2; CDR3 protein: CASRGPGHGYTF
V gene: TRBV5-1; CDR3 protein: CASSLGLDYTF
V gene: TRBV28; CDR3 protein: CASTPGSANEKLFF
V gene: TRBV2; CDR3 protein: CASTGTGNQPQHF
V gene: TRBV2; CDR3 protein: CASSLITITRTGAYEQYF
V gene: TRBV27; CDR3 protein: CASSFGGTGTYEQYF
V gene: TRBV20-1; CDR3 protein: CSARDPFLGNYEQYF
V gene: TRBV4-3; CDR3 protein: CASSQGSALGPQHF
V gene: TRBV27; CDR3 protein: CASSLLGTTGMGPLHF
V gene: TRBV25-1; CDR3 protein: CASSERGGYGYTF